The rows below give T cell receptor beta chains drawn from one sample of a study of cytomegalovirus exposure and HLA in healthy donors. Clones were read by immunoSEQ multiplex PCR, and TCRdb kept only the in-frame ones, dropping some. Among fewer than 200,000 clones listed, approximately 71% were seen once. Sample: PBMCs. The source is a girl aged 5-17 years in good health and CMV-seronegative. Each CDR3 is given with its conserved first and last residue. A D gene is named only where the DNA matches it firmly. The size entry is marked missing in some rows and otherwise reads once, few, many or a size class.

j_gene | d_gene | abundance | v_gene | CDR3nt | CDR3aa
TRBJ1-5 | NA | NA | TRBV30 | TGTGCCTGGAGCGAGGCAGATAGCAATCAGCCCCAGCATTTT | CAWSEADSNQPQHF
TRBJ2-7 | TRBD1 | few | TRBV10-3 | TGTGCCATCAGGGCGACAGGGGCGGTCTACGAGCAGTACTTC | CAIRATGAVYEQYF
TRBJ1-4 | TRBD1 | once | TRBV25-1 | TGTGCCAGCAGGACAGGGAGAAGTGAAAAACTGTTTTTT | CASRTGRSEKLFF
TRBJ2-7 | NA | NA | TRBV29-1 | TGCAGCGTTGTCGAGACAGCCTACGAGCAGTACTTC | CSVVETAYEQYF
TRBJ1-2 | NA | few | TRBV6-5 | TGTGCCAGCAGTCGAAAACTGGTAGTGTCAATGGGCTACACCTTC | CASSRKLVVSMGYTF
TRBJ2-1 | NA | NA | TRBV9 | TGTGCCAGCAGCGGGCGCGGTAGCTCCTACAATGAGCAGTTCTTC | CASSGRGSSYNEQFF
TRBJ2-1 | TRBD2 | NA | TRBV5-1 | TGCGCCAGCAGCTCCACTAGCGGCCCAAACCTGGGGCAGTTCTTC | CASSSTSGPNLGQFF
TRBJ2-6 | NA | NA | TRBV19 | TGTGCCAGTAGTTTGAAAGCTACTGGGGCCAACGTCCTGACTTTC | CASSLKATGANVLTF
TRBJ2-5 | TRBD2 | NA | TRBV10-2 | TGCGCCAGCAGTGCCCGGGGGGGGCAAGAGACCCAGTACTTC | CASSARGGQETQYF
TRBJ2-7 | NA | NA | TRBV25-1 | TGTGCCAGCAGTGAAGCCACCACATACGAGCAGTACTTC | CASSEATTYEQYF
TRBJ1-6 | NA | NA | TRBV21-1 | TGTGCCAGCAGCAAAGCCGCAGGGGGAACACCCCTCCACTTT | CASSKAAGGTPLHF
TRBJ2-1 | TRBD1 | NA | TRBV5-4 | TGTGCCAGCAGCCAAGGGACAGGGGCTCGGGATGAGCAGTTCTTC | CASSQGTGARDEQFF
TRBJ1-1 | NA | NA | TRBV6-6 | TGTGCCAGCATCCAGGACTTGAACACTGAAGCTTCCTTT | CASIQDLNTEASF
TRBJ2-1 | NA | NA | TRBV4-2 | TGTGCCAGCAGCCAAAGAGGGGCTAGGGAGGGGGATGAGCAGTTCTTC | CASSQRGAREGDEQFF
TRBJ2-5 | NA | NA | TRBV5-1 | TGCGCCAGCAGCTTTGGGCAGGCCAAAGGGGGGACCCAGTACTTC | CASSFGQAKGGTQYF
TRBJ1-6 | TRBD1 | NA | TRBV28 | TGTGCCAGCAGCGGAGGACAGGGGGATAATTCACCCCTCCACTTT | CASSGGQGDNSPLHF
TRBJ2-7 | NA | NA | TRBV18 | TGTGCCAGCTCACCCTACAGGAGATCCTACGAGCAGTACTTC | CASSPYRRSYEQYF
TRBJ2-7 | NA | NA | TRBV9 | TGTGCCAGCAGCACGGACACCAACTCCTACGAGCAGTACTTC | CASSTDTNSYEQYF
TRBJ2-1 | NA | NA | TRBV7-9 | TGTGCCAGCAGCCCTGTTCGGGGGATCAACAATGAGCAGTTCTTC | CASSPVRGINNEQFF
TRBJ1-6 | NA | NA | TRBV2 | TGTGCCAGCTTGGGAGGTGTTGGTTCACCCCTCCACTTT | CASLGGVGSPLHF
TRBJ1-2 | NA | NA | TRBV6-5 | TGTGCCAGCACCCCCGGAGGAGGCGGCTACACCTTC | CASTPGGGGYTF
TRBJ2-7 | TRBD1 | once | TRBV9 | TGTGCCAGTTCGGGGACAGGGGATCACGAGCAGTACTTC | CASSGTGDHEQYF
TRBJ2-7 | TRBD1 | NA | TRBV19 | TGTGCCAGTAGTATGAAGACAGGGCAGCTCTACGAGCAGTACTTC | CASSMKTGQLYEQYF
TRBJ1-5 | TRBD1 | NA | TRBV6-1 | TGTGCCAGCAGAAAACTGGACAGGGATAATCAGCCCCAGCATTTT | CASRKLDRDNQPQHF
TRBJ2-7 | NA | NA | TRBV4-1 | TGCGCCAGCAACCCACAGGGATATCTGGGCGAGCAGTACTTC | CASNPQGYLGEQYF
TRBJ2-6 | NA | NA | TRBV9 | TGTGCCAGCAGCGTAGAACTCTCTGGGGCCAACGTCCTGACTTTC | CASSVELSGANVLTF
TRBJ2-1 | TRBD2 | NA | TRBV10-3 | TGTGCCATCAGTGACCGACTAGCGGGGAGCTACAATGAGCAGTTCTTC | CAISDRLAGSYNEQFF
TRBJ2-1 | NA | NA | TRBV20-1 | TGCAGTGCTAGCGGGACAAGTGAGCAGTTCTTC | CSASGTSEQFF
TRBJ1-5 | TRBD1 | NA | TRBV19 | TGTGCCAGTAGAAAGACAGGGGAGGGTCAGCCCCAGCATTTT | CASRKTGEGQPQHF
TRBJ1-2 | NA | NA | TRBV4-2 | TGTGCCAGCAGCCAGGCGGACTCGGTCGGCTACACCTTC | CASSQADSVGYTF
TRBJ2-7 | NA | few | TRBV7-9 | TGTGCCAGCAGCTTGGAGAACGAGCAGTACTTC | CASSLENEQYF
TRBJ1-1 | TRBD1 | NA | TRBV6-5 | TGTGCCAGCAGTTACGAGGGGGCTTGGGGTACTGAAGCTTTCTTT | CASSYEGAWGTEAFF
TRBJ2-1 | TRBD1 | NA | TRBV18 | TGTGCCAGCGGACAGGGCTACAATGAGCAGTTCTTC | CASGQGYNEQFF
TRBJ1-1 | NA | NA | TRBV7-9 | TGTGCCAGCAGCTTATCAGGGTCGGATACTGAAGCTTCCTTT | CASSLSGSDTEASF
TRBJ1-1 | TRBD1 | NA | TRBV2 | TGTGCCATCACCATTACAGGACAGGGACAAACTGAAGCTTTCTTT | CAITITGQGQTEAFF
TRBJ2-5 | TRBD2 | NA | TRBV28 | TGTGCCAGCAGTCGCGGGGGGGGTACGGAGACCCAGTACTTC | CASSRGGGTETQYF
TRBJ2-3 | NA | few | TRBV5-6 | TGTGCCAGCAGCTCCCCGGGATCCCAGGGGAATACGCAGTATTTT | CASSSPGSQGNTQYF
TRBJ1-1 | NA | NA | TRBV4-1 | TGCGCCAGCAGCCAAGTAGGGGCGCACACTGAAGCTTTCTTT | CASSQVGAHTEAFF
TRBJ1-6 | TRBD1 | NA | TRBV18 | TGTGCCAGCTCACCGGCCGGGACAGATAATTCACCCCTCCACTTT | CASSPAGTDNSPLHF
TRBJ1-5 | NA | NA | TRBV6-1 | TGTGCCAGCAGTGAAGCAGGGGACAATCAGCCCCAGCATTTT | CASSEAGDNQPQHF
TRBJ1-1 | NA | few | TRBV7-9 | TGTGCCAGCAGCCCGGTGGGCGGGACTGAAGCTTTCTTT | CASSPVGGTEAFF
TRBJ2-1 | TRBD1 | NA | TRBV5-1 | TGCGCCAGCAGCTTCCCTGACAGGGACAATGAGCAGTTCTTC | CASSFPDRDNEQFF
TRBJ2-3 | TRBD2 | few | TRBV9 | TGTGCCAGCAGCGTAACTAGCGGGGGGGTATCAGATACGCAGTATTTT | CASSVTSGGVSDTQYF
TRBJ2-2 | TRBD1 | NA | TRBV15 | TGTGCCACCAGCAGAGATAAAAGCGCGGGACAGGGATACACCGGGGAGCTGTTTTTT | CATSRDKSAGQGYTGELFF
TRBJ2-3 | TRBD2 | NA | TRBV6-1 | TGTGCCAGCAGTGAGGGACTAGCTAGCACAGATACGCAGTATTTT | CASSEGLASTDTQYF
TRBJ1-5 | NA | NA | TRBV7-9 | TGTGCCAGCAGCTCAGGGTTTAGTCAGCCCCAGCATTTT | CASSSGFSQPQHF
TRBJ1-5 | TRBD1 | NA | TRBV6-6 | TGTGCCAGCACCCTCACGGCCAGGGGGCAGCCCCAGCATTTT | CASTLTARGQPQHF
TRBJ2-3 | NA | NA | TRBV27 | TGTGCCAGCAGTTTAAATTGGGGCTCCAGCACAGATACGCAGTATTTT | CASSLNWGSSTDTQYF
TRBJ2-2 | NA | few | TRBV7-6 | TGTGCCAGCAGCGTTTCCGGGACATCCACCGGGGAGCTGTTTTTT | CASSVSGTSTGELFF
TRBJ2-1 | NA | NA | TRBV7-9 | TGTGCCAGCAGCTCTCCTCGCGATCATGAGCAGTTCTTC | CASSSPRDHEQFF
TRBJ1-4 | NA | NA | TRBV27 | TGTGCCAGCAGTTTTCGTTTACAGGGTTTGGAAAAACTGTTTTTT | CASSFRLQGLEKLFF